One T cell receptor beta chain is described in this entry. Its antigen is not known. The authors amplified TCR beta CDR3 regions, and they did so from RNA transcripts for repertoire sequencing. Amplification began with first-round RT-PCR using HTBI primers, then second-round multiplex PCR was performed. One entry per CDR3 protein results from TCRdb running MiXCR on the multiplex PCR reads. The sample lists 740,000 or so distinct CDR3 sequences; around 40% were seen once. The data were obtained in a study of Graves' ophthalmopathy and Graves' hyperthyroidism. Study background: Peripheral blood was collected at initial diagnosis, before any treatment. Study-wide results and caveats: This model predicted ophthalmopathy progression (sensitivity around 71%, specificity approximately 77%).

Reliance was placed on clinical symptoms, serum thyroxine, TRAb, thyroid ultrasound and orbital computed tomography for diagnosis. The PBMCs originated from more than 8 ml of fresh peripheral blood. This CDR3 has 15 residues. CDR1 and CDR2 from the germline V gene are SNHLY and FYNNEI. The ends lost 6 bases at V and 0 bases at J; junction bases unmatched: 5. V gene TRBV2 combines with J gene TRBJ1-2; 9 nucleotides agree with TRBD1. The TCR comes from an adult man with Graves' ophthalmopathy. Sample: peripheral blood. CDR3 DNA: TGTGCCAGCAGATCAGACAGGGGGACTAACTATGGCTACACCTTC. Its protein product is CASRSDRGTNYGYTF.